This passage covers 5 T cell receptor beta chains from one sample sequenced in a study of T cell responses to AZD1222 COVID-19 vaccine. Clones were sequenced by immunoSEQ multiplex PCR, and TCRdb holds only the in-frame ones, with some missing. The sample includes some 130,000 clones, roughly 88% seen only once; the top ten take roughly 1.6%. The sample here was peripheral blood, taken on day 0 of AZD1222 vaccination. The receptors here all came from an adult in good health.

This sequence joins TRBV30 and TRBJ2-7; maybe TRBD2 (5 bases). The germline V gene has CDR1 GTSNPN and CDR2 SVGIG (reference sequence). The V and J ends lost 4 bases and 7 bases respectively, with 14 bases between them. The CDR3 is 12 residues long. CDR3 in amino acids: CAWNGELGEQYF. In DNA, the CDR3 is TGTGCCTGGAACGGGGAATTGGGGGAGCAGTACTTC. Full variable domain (missing parts from reference TRBV30 and TRBJ2-7): SQTIHQWPATLVQPVGSPLSLECTVEGTSNPNLYWYRQAAGRGLQLLFYSVGIGQISSEVPQNLSASRPQDRQFILSSKKLLLSDSGFYLCAWNGELGEQYFGPGTRLTVT.

V gene TRBV5-1 combines with J gene TRBJ1-1; 7 nucleotides line up with TRBD1. Germline V gene data show CDR1 as SGHRS and CDR2 as YFSETQ. V shed 4 bases and J 6 bases; nucleotides not matched to a gene: 9. This CDR3 has 14 residues. The CDR3 nucleotides read TGCGCCAGCAGCCAAGACAGGGTGCGGTCTGAAGCTTTCTTT. It codes for CASSQDRVRSEAFF.

The V gene is TRBV3-1 (or the pseudogene TRBV3-2), the J gene TRBJ2-1; a weak D match, TRBD2 (6 bases). The CDR3 consists of 15 residues. In germline, CDR1 is LGHDT, CDR2 YNNKEL (reference sequence). V shed 0 bases and J shed 5 bases, with 11 bases lying between them. The CDR3 DNA reads as TGTGCCAGCAGCCAAGAGGCTAGCGTAAACAATGAGCAGTTCTTC. Amino acids: CASSQEASVNNEQFF.

V gene TRBV13 combines with J gene TRBJ1-1, with D possibly TRBD1 on 6 matching bases. The V end was cut by 5 bases, the J end by 0 bases, with 22 bases between. This CDR3 contains 18 residues. Looked up from germline, CDR1 is PRHDT and CDR2 is FYEKMQ (reference sequence). CDR3 amino acids: CASSLPLGGRKLNTEAFF. The CDR3 region has the DNA TGTGCCAGCAGCCTTCCGTTGGGGGGGCGCAAACTGAACACTGAAGCTTTCTTT.

CDR3: CASSPFAGDSPLHF. The CDR3 DNA reads as TGTGCCAGCTCACCCTTTGCAGGGGATTCACCCCTCCACTTT. V gene TRBV18 combines with J gene TRBJ1-6; D is possibly TRBD1 (6 bases). Germline CDR1 KGHSH, CDR2 LQKENI. V gave up 3 bases and J gave up 8 bases, with 11 bases separating them. The length of the CDR3 is 14 residues.